This T cell receptor beta chain came from a study of blood T cell repertoires in COVID-19. Study-level information: Collection of acute and convalescent COVID-19 samples took place in the United States, Italy and Spain. PBMCs, B-cell-depleted T cells, or T cells were the source of the cDNA or gDNA that made up the material.

Authors' methods: For nucleated cells, counts were estimated from reference gene primer amplification. Generated by immunoSEQ multiplex PCR, the TCRdb table keeps only in-frame clones and is missing some. That table is the source of V, J and clone size, and D and trimming were worked out from the DNA. The repertoire holds about 280,000 clones, with over 75% as singletons. Trimming at V came to 6 bases and at J to 5 bases, leaving 11 bases not matched to a gene. The CDR3 consists of 18 residues. CDR1 is MDHEN and CDR2 is SYDVKM in the germline V gene. The sequenced material came from peripheral blood. The genes are TRBV28 and TRBJ1-6; 12 bases map to TRBD1. The receptor was derived from a man aged 50 to 60 with active or convalescent COVID-19. CDR3 coding DNA: TGTGCCAGCAGAACGGGACAGGGGGCGCGGAAGAATAATTCACCCCTCCACTTT. Protein: CASRTGQGARKNNSPLHF.